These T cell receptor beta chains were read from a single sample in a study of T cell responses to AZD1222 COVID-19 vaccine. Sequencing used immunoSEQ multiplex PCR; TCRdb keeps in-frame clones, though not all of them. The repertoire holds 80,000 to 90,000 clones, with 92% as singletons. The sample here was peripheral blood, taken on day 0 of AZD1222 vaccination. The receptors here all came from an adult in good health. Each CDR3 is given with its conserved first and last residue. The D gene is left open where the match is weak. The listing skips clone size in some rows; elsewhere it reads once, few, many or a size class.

CDR3 DNA: TGTGCCACCAGAGGGGCAAGGGGGGACACTGAAGCTTTCTTT; CDR3 protein: CATRGARGDTEAFF; clone size: NA; J gene: TRBJ1-1; V gene: TRBV24-1; D gene: NA
CDR3 DNA: TGTGCCAGCAGGGGGACAGCCTATAATTCACCCCTCCACTTT; CDR3 protein: CASRGTAYNSPLHF; clone size: NA; J gene: TRBJ1-6; V gene: TRBV2; D gene: TRBD1
CDR3 DNA: TGTGCCAGCAGTAAAATTGGACTAGCGGGAGGGGATACGCAGTATTTT; CDR3 protein: CASSKIGLAGGDTQYF; clone size: NA; J gene: TRBJ2-3; V gene: TRBV2; D gene: TRBD2
CDR3 DNA: TGTGCCAGCAGCTTCGACAGGGACGGCGGCTACACCTTC; CDR3 protein: CASSFDRDGGYTF; clone size: NA; J gene: TRBJ1-2; V gene: TRBV7-2; D gene: TRBD1
CDR3 DNA: TGTGCCAGCAAGCTAGCGGGCTACAATGAGCAGTTCTTC; CDR3 protein: CASKLAGYNEQFF; clone size: NA; J gene: TRBJ2-1; V gene: TRBV2; D gene: TRBD2
CDR3 DNA: TGTGCCATCAGTGAGTCTAAAGAAACCTCTAACTATGGCTACACCTTC; CDR3 protein: CAISESKETSNYGYTF; clone size: NA; J gene: TRBJ1-2; V gene: TRBV10-3; D gene: NA
CDR3 DNA: TGTGCCAGCAGCAAAAACAGGGGGATATCGGGAAACACCATATATTTT; CDR3 protein: CASSKNRGISGNTIYF; clone size: NA; J gene: TRBJ1-3; V gene: TRBV7-9; D gene: TRBD1
CDR3 DNA: TGTGCCAGCAGCTTGAGGGCAGGTGCTTCCTACGAGCAGTACTTC; CDR3 protein: CASSLRAGASYEQYF; clone size: NA; J gene: TRBJ2-7; V gene: TRBV5-4; D gene: NA
CDR3 DNA: TGTGCCAGCAGCGTACAGGTCAATGAGCAGTTCTTC; CDR3 protein: CASSVQVNEQFF; clone size: NA; J gene: TRBJ2-1; V gene: TRBV5-5; D gene: NA
CDR3 DNA: TGTGCCAGCAGTTATCAGGTTAATCAGCCCCAGCATTTT; CDR3 protein: CASSYQVNQPQHF; clone size: NA; J gene: TRBJ1-5; V gene: TRBV12-3/TRBV12-4; D gene: NA
CDR3 DNA: TGCGCCAGCAGCGTCGGCCGGGACCAGTCCTACGAGCAGTACTTC; CDR3 protein: CASSVGRDQSYEQYF; clone size: NA; J gene: TRBJ2-7; V gene: TRBV4-1; D gene: NA
CDR3 DNA: TGTGCCAGCAGCCAACCAACGAGGAGCGGAGATGAGCAGTTCTTC; CDR3 protein: CASSQPTRSGDEQFF; clone size: NA; J gene: TRBJ2-1; V gene: TRBV28; D gene: NA
CDR3 DNA: TGTGCCAGCTCACCAAGGAGGGGGGCCCTTAGTCACGAGCAGTACTTC; CDR3 protein: CASSPRRGALSHEQYF; clone size: once; J gene: TRBJ2-7; V gene: TRBV18; D gene: NA